This T cell receptor beta chain was obtained from a study of cytomegalovirus exposure and HLA in healthy donors. As for the study in general: Around 80 million unique TCRs from HLA-typed donors were held in an early data release.

Study findings and constraints: Some TCR beta chains (more than 150 of them) were listed as cytomegalovirus-associated. Some V segments, including TRBV6-2 and TRBV6-3, were excluded as indistinguishable. Using a false discovery rate of 0.05, a later analysis showed that roughly 16,000 TCR beta sequences were associated with HLA alleles.

Primers: 60 Vbeta forward and 13 Jbeta reverse. The protocol was immunoSEQ multiplex PCR, while the TCRdb copy is restricted to in-frame clones and leaves out a portion. The sample consists of about 190,000 clones, 87% of them appearing once. On this clone itself: Its antigen is currently unknown.

The CDR3 consists of 15 residues. Germline V CDR1 and CDR2: LNHNV, YYDKDF (reference sequence). The germline V and J ends were trimmed by 3 bases and 6 bases, with 12 bases remaining between them. The V call is TRBV15, the J call TRBJ1-6; no definite D call. The specimen sequenced was PBMCs. The clonotype was recovered from a boy aged 2 to 9 in good health and CMV-seronegative. The DNA for the CDR3 is TGTGCCACCAGCAGGAGGCGGGGAAGTAATTCACCCCTCCACTTT. Translating gives CATSRRRGSNSPLHF.